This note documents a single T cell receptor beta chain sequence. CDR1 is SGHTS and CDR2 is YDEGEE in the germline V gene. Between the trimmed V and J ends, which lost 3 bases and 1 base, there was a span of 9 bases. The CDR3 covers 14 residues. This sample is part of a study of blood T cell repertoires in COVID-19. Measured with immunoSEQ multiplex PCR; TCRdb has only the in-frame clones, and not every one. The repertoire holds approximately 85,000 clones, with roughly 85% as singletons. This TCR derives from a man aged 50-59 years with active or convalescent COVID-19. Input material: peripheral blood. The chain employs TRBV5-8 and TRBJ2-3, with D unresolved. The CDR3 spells CASSWRSGTDTQYF. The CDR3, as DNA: TGTGCCAGCAGCTGGCGGTCCGGCACAGATACGCAGTATTTT.